This TCR beta chain was profiled in a study of T cell responses to AZD1222 COVID-19 vaccine. Findings and caveats of the study: Baseline antibody screening turned up just six seropositive AZD1222 recipients. Spike-specific TCR breadth and depth rose after two AZD1222 doses.

The germline V gene has CDR1 ENHRY and CDR2 SYGVKD. CDR3 length: 13 residues. Generated by immunoSEQ multiplex PCR, the TCRdb table keeps only in-frame clones and is missing some. The sample carries under 200,000 clones, approximately 90% recorded once. This clone showed up just a few times. Antigen specificity is unknown. One junction end disagrees with the germline gene, perhaps due to a read error. The V call is TRBV10-3, the J call TRBJ2-1, with D perhaps TRBD1 (6 bases). This sequence was found in an adult who received the AZD1222 COVID-19 vaccine. The source material was peripheral blood, sampled 28 days after the second AZD1222 dose. DNA of the CDR3: TGTGCCATCAGCGAGTTAGGGGGCAATGAGCAGTTCTTC. Its translation is CAISELGGNEQFF.